The next 11 T cell receptor beta chains were all read from a single sample in a study of preoperative IRX-2 immunotherapy in early breast cancer (dated by TCRdb to about 2019). Interpreted using the paper, the treatment or condition label stands for: preoperative locoregional IRX-2 cytokine immunotherapy. Library preparation employed the immunoSEQ multiplex PCR assay. In its TCRdb copy, this immuneACCESS table keeps in-frame sequences only and misses some clones. Where compared with another copy, unresolved V genes explain less than half of these, and the others have no known cause. For this sample the table gives around 62,000 clones, of which approximately 93% were detected only once. The top ten hold 1.5% to 2% of the sample. Collection of the sample occurred from a patient treated with IRX-2 immunotherapy. Receptor source: a human donor with breast cancer.

Concerning this clone itself: Other DNA variants within this sample encode the same CDR3. The chain carries TRBV5-1 and TRBJ1-1; TRBD1 matches at 7 bases. Germline assignment: CDR1 SGHRS and CDR2 YFSETQ. Trimming cost V 0 bases and J 3 bases; bases outside gene matches: 2. The CDR3 has 14 amino acids. The chain's CDR3 is CASSLEGGYTEAFF. CDR3 in DNA: TGCGCCAGCAGCTTGGAAGGGGGCTACACTGAAGCTTTCTTT. The full variable domain, completed using reference TRBV5-1 and TRBJ1-1, is KAGVTQTPRYLIKTRGQQVTLSCSPISGHRSVSWYQQTPGQGLQFLFEYFSETQRNKGNFPGRFSGRQFSNSRSEMNVSTLELGDSALYLCASSLEGGYTEAFFGQGTRLTVV.

The V and J genes are TRBV5-1 and TRBJ1-4, with 7 bases aligning to TRBD1. V dropped 8 bases and J dropped 8; count of bases not matched to a gene: 6. CDR3 size: 12 residues. Germline assignment: CDR1 SGHRS and CDR2 YFSETQ. The CDR3 coding sequence is TGCGCCAGAAAGAGACAGGGAGAAAAACTGTTTTTT. Encoded protein: CARKRQGEKLFF. Using reference TRBV5-1 and TRBJ1-4 for the parts outside the CDR3, the full variable domain is KAGVTQTPRYLIKTRGQQVTLSCSPISGHRSVSWYQQTPGQGLQFLFEYFSETQRNKGNFPGRFSGRQFSNSRSEMNVSTLELGDSALYLCARKRQGEKLFFGSGTQLSVL.

Only one count was recorded for this clone. The V and J genes are TRBV5-5 and TRBJ2-1, with 7 positions matching TRBD2. J was trimmed by 9 bases and V by 1 base; bases with no gene match: 10. The CDR3 consists of 15 residues. In germline, CDR1 is SGHKS, CDR2 YYEKEE (reference sequence). CDR3 DNA sequence: TGTGCCAGCAGCTTGCACGGGGGGACTACGGGTGAGCAGTTCTTC. Its translation: CASSLHGGTTGEQFF. Filled out from reference TRBV5-5 and TRBJ2-1, the complete variable domain reads DAGVTQSPTHLIKTRGQQVTLRCSPISGHKSVSWYQQVLGQGPQFIFQYYEKEERGRGNFPDRFSARQFPNYSSELNVNALLLGDSALYLCASSLHGGTTGEQFFGPGTRLTVL.

The CDR3 is CASSTSGSLVDTQYF. The CDR3 bases are TGTGCCAGCAGCACGAGCGGGAGTTTGGTAGATACGCAGTATTTT. The chain employs TRBV7-9 and TRBJ2-3, with 8 bases that match TRBD2. CDR3 length: 15 residues. Germline trimming cut 5 bases from V and 5 bases from J; bases unmatched to any gene: 9. CDR1 and CDR2 (germline): SEHNR, FQNEAQ (reference sequence). The full variable domain, its missing parts supplied by reference TRBV7-9 and TRBJ2-3, is DTGVSQNPRHKITKRGQNVTFRCDPISEHNRLYWYRQTLGQGPEFLTYFQNEAQLEKSRLLSDRFSAERPKGSFSTLEIQRTEQGDSAMYLCASSTSGSLVDTQYFGPGTRLTVL.

V and J are TRBV25-1 and TRBJ1-5; perhaps TRBD1 as D (6 bases). The germline V and J ends were trimmed by 11 bases and 4 bases, with 15 bases remaining between them. The CDR3 loop spans 13 amino acids. The germline V gene has CDR1 MGHDK and CDR2 SYGVNS. CDR3 sequence: CARIRGGNQPQHF. As DNA, the CDR3 is TGTGCCCGAATTCGAGGGGGGAATCAGCCCCAGCATTTT.

Only one count was recorded for this clone. CDR3 sequence: CASSLGTAWEPQHF. The CDR3 DNA sequence: TGTGCCAGCAGCTTAGGAACTGCTTGGGAGCCCCAGCATTTT. The J gene is TRBJ1-5, the V gene TRBV7-2; D is undetermined. CDR1 and CDR2 from the germline V gene are SGHTA and FQGNSA. The germline V and J ends were trimmed by 1 base and 8 bases, with 12 bases remaining between them. The CDR3 consists of 14 residues.

The chain uses TRBV9 and TRBJ2-3, with TRBD2 matching 10 bases. J lost 1 base, V lost 0 bases, and 2 bases had no gene match. The germline CDR1 and CDR2 sequences are SGDLS and YYNGEE. The CDR3 extends over 16 amino acids. CDR3 DNA: TGTGCCAGCAGCGTAGCCGGACTAGCGGGCACAGATACGCAGTATTTT. It encodes CASSVAGLAGTDTQYF.

The V call is TRBV6-1, the J call TRBJ2-7; D possibly corresponds to TRBD2 (5 bases). Germline values: CDR1 MNHNS, CDR2 SASEGT. The V end lost 7 bases, the J end lost 7 bases, and 14 bases lay between the germline ends. CDR3 length: 12 amino acids. The CDR3 DNA reads TGTGCCAGCACCCCGAGGCAGCGGGAGCAGTACTTC. It encodes CASTPRQREQYF.

This chain connects TRBV30 to TRBJ1-4; TRBD1 might be the D (5 bases). The CDR3 consists of 13 residues. Germline V gene data show CDR1 as GTSNPN and CDR2 as SVGIG (reference sequence). Trimming stripped 2 bases from V and 7 bases from J, with 11 bases between. The CDR3 nucleotides read TGTGCCTGGAGTTGGTCTAGGGGTGAAAAACTGTTTTTT. The encoded protein is CAWSWSRGEKLFF.

This clone came up once. The chain carries TRBV9 and TRBJ2-1; 10 bases fit TRBD2. This CDR3 contains 15 residues. J lost 0 bases, V lost 4 bases, and 1 base had no gene match. Germline lookup yields CDR1 SGDLS and CDR2 YYNGEE. The CDR3 DNA reads as TGTGCCAGCAGCTCTAGCGGGAGCTCCTACAATGAGCAGTTCTTC. Encoded protein: CASSSSGSSYNEQFF.

The J gene is TRBJ1-4, the V gene TRBV7-9; 7 nucleotides agree with TRBD1. This CDR3 contains 11 residues. Germline CDR1 is SEHNR and CDR2 is FQNEAQ (reference sequence). V lost 6 bases and J lost 8; bases outside the gene matches: 0. CDR3 protein: CASRTGEKLFF. CDR3 nucleotide sequence: TGTGCCAGCAGGACAGGGGAAAAACTGTTTTTT.